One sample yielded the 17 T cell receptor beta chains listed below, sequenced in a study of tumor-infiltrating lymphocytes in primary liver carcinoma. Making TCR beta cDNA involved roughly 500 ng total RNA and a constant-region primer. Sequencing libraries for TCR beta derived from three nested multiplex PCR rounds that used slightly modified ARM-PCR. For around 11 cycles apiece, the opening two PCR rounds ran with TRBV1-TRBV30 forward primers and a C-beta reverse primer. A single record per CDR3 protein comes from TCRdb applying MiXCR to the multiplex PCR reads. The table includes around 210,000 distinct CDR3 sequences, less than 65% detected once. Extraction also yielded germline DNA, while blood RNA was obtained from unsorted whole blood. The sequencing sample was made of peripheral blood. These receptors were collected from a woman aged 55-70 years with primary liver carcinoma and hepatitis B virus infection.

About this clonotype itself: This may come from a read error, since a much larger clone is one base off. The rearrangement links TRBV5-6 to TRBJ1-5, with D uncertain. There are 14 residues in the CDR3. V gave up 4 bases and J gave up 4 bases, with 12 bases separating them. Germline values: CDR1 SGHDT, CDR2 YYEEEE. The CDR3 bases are TGTGCCAGCAGCATGGCCCTGGGGAATCAGCCCCAGCATTTT. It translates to CASSMALGNQPQHF.

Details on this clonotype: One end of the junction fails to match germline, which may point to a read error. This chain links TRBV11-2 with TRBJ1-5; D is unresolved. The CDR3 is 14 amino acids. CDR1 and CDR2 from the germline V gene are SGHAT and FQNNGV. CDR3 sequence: CASSFLGSNQPQQF. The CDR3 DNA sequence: TGTGCCAGTAGCTTTTTGGGTAGCAATCAGCCCCAGCAATTT.

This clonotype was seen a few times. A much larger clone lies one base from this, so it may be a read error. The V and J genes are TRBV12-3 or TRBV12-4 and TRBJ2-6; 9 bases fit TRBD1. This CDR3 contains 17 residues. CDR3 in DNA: TGTGCCAGCAGTACCCGACAGGGGGGGTCTGGGGTCAACGTCCTGACTTTC. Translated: CASSTRQGGSGVNVLTF.

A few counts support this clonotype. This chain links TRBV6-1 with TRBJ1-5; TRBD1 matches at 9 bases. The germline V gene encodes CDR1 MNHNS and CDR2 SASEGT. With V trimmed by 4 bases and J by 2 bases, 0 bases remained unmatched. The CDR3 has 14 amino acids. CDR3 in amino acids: CASSGDRGNQPQHF. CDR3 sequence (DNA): TGTGCCAGCAGTGGGGACAGGGGCAATCAGCCCCAGCATTTT.

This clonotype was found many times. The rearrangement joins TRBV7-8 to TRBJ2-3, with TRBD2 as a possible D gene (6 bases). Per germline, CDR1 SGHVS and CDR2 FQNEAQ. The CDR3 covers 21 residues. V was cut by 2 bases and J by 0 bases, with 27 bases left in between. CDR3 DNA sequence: TGTGCCAGCAGCTTAAACCGCTTATTTCGGGACTGGGAATCTAGCACAGATACGCAGTATTTT. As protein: CASSLNRLFRDWESSTDTQYF.

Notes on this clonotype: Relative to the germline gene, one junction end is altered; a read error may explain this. The CDR3 region has the DNA TGCGCCAGCAGCCATTCTGTCTCGGACACCGGGGAGCTGCATTTT. Translating gives CASSHSVSDTGELHF. The chain joins TRBV4-1 to TRBJ2-2; D may match TRBD1 or TRBD2 (5 bases each). The CDR3 is 15 amino acids. Germline V gene data show CDR1 as MGHRA and CDR2 as YSYEKL.

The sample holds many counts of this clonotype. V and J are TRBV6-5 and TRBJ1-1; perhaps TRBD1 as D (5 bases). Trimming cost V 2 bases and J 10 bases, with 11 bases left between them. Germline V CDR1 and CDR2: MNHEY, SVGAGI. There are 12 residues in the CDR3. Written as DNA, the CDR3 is TGTGCCAGCAGTTACAGGGGACTGCGAGCTTTCTTT. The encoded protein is CASSYRGLRAFF.

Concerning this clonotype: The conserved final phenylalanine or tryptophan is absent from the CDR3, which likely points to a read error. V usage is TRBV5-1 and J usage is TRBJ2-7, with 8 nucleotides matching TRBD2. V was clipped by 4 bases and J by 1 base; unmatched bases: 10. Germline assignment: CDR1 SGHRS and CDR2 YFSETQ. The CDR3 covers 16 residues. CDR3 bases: TGCGCCAGCAGCCATCAAACGGGGGGGACTTCCTACGAGCAGTACCTC. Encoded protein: CASSHQTGGTSYEQYL.

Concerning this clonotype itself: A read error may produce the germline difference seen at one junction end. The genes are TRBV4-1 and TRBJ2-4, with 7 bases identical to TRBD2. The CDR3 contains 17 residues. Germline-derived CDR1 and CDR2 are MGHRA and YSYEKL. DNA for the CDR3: TGCGCCAGGAGCCAACCAACTAGCGTGCCTGCCAAAAACATTCAGTACTTC. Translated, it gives CARSQPTSVPAKNIQYF.

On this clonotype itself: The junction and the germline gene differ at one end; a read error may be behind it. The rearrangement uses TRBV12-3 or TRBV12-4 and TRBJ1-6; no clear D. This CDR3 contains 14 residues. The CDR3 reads CASSFTTLNFPLHF. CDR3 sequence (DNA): TGTGCCAGCAGTTTTACAACTTTGAATTTTCCCCTCCACTTC.

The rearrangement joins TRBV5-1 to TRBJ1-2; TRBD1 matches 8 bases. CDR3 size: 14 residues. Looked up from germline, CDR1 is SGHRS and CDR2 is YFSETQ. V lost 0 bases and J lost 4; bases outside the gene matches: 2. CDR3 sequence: CASSLGDRGYGYTF. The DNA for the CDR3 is TGCGCCAGCAGCTTGGGAGACAGGGGCTATGGCTACACCTTC.

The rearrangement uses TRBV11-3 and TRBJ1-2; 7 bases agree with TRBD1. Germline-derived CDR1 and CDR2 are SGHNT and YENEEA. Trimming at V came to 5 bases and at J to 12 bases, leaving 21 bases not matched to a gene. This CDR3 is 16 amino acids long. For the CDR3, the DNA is TGTGCCAGCAGCGTAACTACAGGGGCCCTCGACTACGGCAACACCTTC. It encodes CASSVTTGALDYGNTF.

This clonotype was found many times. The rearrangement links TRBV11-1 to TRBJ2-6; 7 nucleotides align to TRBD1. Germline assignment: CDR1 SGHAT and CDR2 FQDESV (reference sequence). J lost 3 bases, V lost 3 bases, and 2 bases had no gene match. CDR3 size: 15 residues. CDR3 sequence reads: CASSFRQGGANVLTF. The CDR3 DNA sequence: TGTGCCAGCAGCTTCCGACAGGGTGGGGCCAACGTCCTGACTTTC.

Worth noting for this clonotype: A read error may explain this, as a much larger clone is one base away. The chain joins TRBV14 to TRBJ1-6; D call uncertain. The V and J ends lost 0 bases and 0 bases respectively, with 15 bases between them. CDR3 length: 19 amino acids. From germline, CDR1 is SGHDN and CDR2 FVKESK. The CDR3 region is CASSQDLYAVVSYNSPLHF. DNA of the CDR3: TGTGCCAGCAGCCAAGATTTGTACGCGGTGGTCTCCTATAATTCACCCCTCCACTTT.

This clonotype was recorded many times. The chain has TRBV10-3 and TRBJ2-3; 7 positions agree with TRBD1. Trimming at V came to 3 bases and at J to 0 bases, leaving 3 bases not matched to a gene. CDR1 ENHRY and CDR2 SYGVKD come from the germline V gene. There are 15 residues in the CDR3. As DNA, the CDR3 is TGTGCCATCAGTGACGGGACAGTTAGCACAGATACGCAGTATTTT. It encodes CAISDGTVSTDTQYF.

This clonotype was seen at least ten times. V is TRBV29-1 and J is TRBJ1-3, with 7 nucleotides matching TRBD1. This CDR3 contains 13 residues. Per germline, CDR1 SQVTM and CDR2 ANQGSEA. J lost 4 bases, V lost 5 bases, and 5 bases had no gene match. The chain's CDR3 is CSVTTGNGNTIYF. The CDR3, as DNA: TGCAGCGTTACGACAGGGAACGGAAACACCATATATTTT.

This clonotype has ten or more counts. The CDR3 DNA reads as TGTGCCAGCAGCTTTTTAGTAACAGATACGCAGTATTTT. It specifies CASSFLVTDTQYF. The V gene is TRBV5-4, the J gene TRBJ2-3; D is unresolved. Per germline, CDR1 SGHNT and CDR2 YYREEE (reference sequence). The CDR3 extends over 13 amino acids. V was pared by 2 bases and J by 3 bases, with 7 bases between. The full variable domain, completed using reference TRBV5-4 and TRBJ2-3, is ETGVTQSPTHLIKTRGQQVTLRCSSQSGHNTVSWYQQALGQGPQFIFQYYREEENGRGNFPPRFSGLQFPNYSSELNVNALELDDSALYLCASSFLVTDTQYFGPGTRLTVL.